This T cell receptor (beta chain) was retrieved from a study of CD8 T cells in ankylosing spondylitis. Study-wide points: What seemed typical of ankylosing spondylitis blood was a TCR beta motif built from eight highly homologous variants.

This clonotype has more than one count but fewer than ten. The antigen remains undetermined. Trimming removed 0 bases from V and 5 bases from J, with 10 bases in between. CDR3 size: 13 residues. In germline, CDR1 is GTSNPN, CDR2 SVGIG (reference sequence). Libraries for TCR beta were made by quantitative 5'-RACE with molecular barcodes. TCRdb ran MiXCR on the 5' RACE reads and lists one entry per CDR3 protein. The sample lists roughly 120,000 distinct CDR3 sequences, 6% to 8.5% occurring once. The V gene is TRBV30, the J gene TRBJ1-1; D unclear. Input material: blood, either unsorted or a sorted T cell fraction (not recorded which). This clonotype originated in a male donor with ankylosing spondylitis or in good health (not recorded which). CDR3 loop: CAWSVRPGTEAFF. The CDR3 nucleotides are TGTGCCTGGAGTGTACGTCCGGGGACTGAAGCTTTCTTT. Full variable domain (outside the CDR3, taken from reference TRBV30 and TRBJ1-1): SQTIHQWPATLVQPVGSPLSLECTVEGTSNPNLYWYRQAAGRGLQLLFYSVGIGQISSEVPQNLSASRPQDRQFILSSKKLLLSDSGFYLCAWSVRPGTEAFFGQGTRLTVV.